The 4 T cell receptor beta chains below come from one sample, sequenced in a study of T-cell memory formation after mild COVID-19. One entry per CDR3 protein, called by TCRdb with MiXCR from the 5' RACE reads. Seen here are around 450,000 distinct CDR3 sequences, 20% to 25% observed once, and the top ten hold 8.5% to 9%. The sample taken for sequencing was PBMCs or a T cell subset sorted from them (not recorded which). The origin of the receptors is an adult woman who had mild COVID-19 (a few samples of this study predate the infection). Cell type and time point are not known.

The rearrangement joins TRBV14 to TRBJ1-1; no clear D gene. CDR1 and CDR2 from the germline V gene are SGHDN and FVKESK. V lost 4 bases to trimming and J lost 6 bases, with 9 bases between them. CDR3 length: 12 residues. The DNA of the CDR3 is TGTGCCAGCAGCCCTGGACCCTCTGAAGCTTTCTTT. It yields the protein CASSPGPSEAFF.

The chain joins TRBV5-1 to TRBJ1-2; D possibly corresponds to TRBD1 (5 bases). Trimming removed 2 bases at V and 3 bases at J, with 11 bases between. The CDR3 is 14 amino acids. Germline V gene lookup returns CDR1 SGHRS and CDR2 YFSETQ. As DNA, the CDR3 is TGCGCCAGCAGCTTCGGGGCAGAAGACTATGGCTACACCTTC. This encodes CASSFGAEDYGYTF.

V is TRBV4-1 and J is TRBJ1-1, with TRBD1 as a possible D gene (5 bases). CDR1 and CDR2 (germline): MGHRA, YSYEKL. The V and J ends lost 3 bases and 3 bases respectively, with 14 bases between them. The CDR3 is 15 residues long. The CDR3 is CASSQVTVRDTEAFF. CDR3 bases: TGCGCCAGCAGCCAGGTGACAGTGAGGGACACTGAAGCTTTCTTT.

This clonotype turned up a few times. CDR3 loop: CASSPRQGVWDEQYF. CDR3 nucleotides: TGTGCCAGCAGCCCAAGACAGGGGGTCTGGGACGAGCAGTACTTC. The chain is built from TRBV7-8 and TRBJ2-7; 9 bases fit TRBD1. The CDR3 contains 15 residues. J gave up 5 bases and V 5 bases, and 10 bases lay outside the gene matches. Germline V lookup: CDR1 SGHVS, CDR2 FQNEAQ.